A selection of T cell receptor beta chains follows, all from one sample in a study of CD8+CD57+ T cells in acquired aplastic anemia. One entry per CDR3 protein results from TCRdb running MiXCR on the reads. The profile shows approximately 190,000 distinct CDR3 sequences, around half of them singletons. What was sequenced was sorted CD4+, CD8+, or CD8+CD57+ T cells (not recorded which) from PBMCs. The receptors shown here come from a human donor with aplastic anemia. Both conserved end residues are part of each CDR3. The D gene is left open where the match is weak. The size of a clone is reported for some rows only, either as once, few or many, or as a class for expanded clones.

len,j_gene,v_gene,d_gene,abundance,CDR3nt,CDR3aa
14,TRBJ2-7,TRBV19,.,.,TGTGCCAGTAGCATGGCGGTCACACTCTACGAGCAGTACTTC,CASSMAVTLYEQYF
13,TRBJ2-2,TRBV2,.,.,TGTGCCAGCGGTGGCGGGAACACCGGGGAGCTGTTTTTT,CASGGGNTGELFF
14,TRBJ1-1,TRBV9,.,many,TGTGCCAGCAGCGCCCAGGACCTGAACACTGAAGCTTTCTTT,CASSAQDLNTEAFF
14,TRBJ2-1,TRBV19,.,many,TGTGCCACTACGAAGGGGAAAGGGTACAATGAGCAGTTCTTC,CATTKGKGYNEQFF
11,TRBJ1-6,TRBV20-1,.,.,TGCAGTGCTCCACAGGGTGTAAGCCCCCACTTT,CSAPQGVSPHF
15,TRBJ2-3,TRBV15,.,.,TGTGCCACCAGCCTAGTGGGGGGGCCCACAGATACGCAGTATTTT,CATSLVGGPTDTQYF
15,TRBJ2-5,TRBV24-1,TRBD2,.,TGTGCCACCAGTTCGGGACTAGCGGGAGTCGAGACCCAGTACTTC,CATSSGLAGVETQYF
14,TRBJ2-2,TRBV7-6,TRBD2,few,TGTGCCAGCAGCTTAGGGGGGGGCACCGGGGAGCTGTTTTTT,CASSLGGGTGELFF
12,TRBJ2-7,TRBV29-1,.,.,TGCAGCGTTGATGGGGATTCCTACGAGCAGTACTTC,CSVDGDSYEQYF
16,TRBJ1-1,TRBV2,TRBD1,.,TGTGCTAGCAGTGAGGTGACAGGGGGCCTGGACACTGAAGCTTTCTTT,CASSEVTGGLDTEAFF
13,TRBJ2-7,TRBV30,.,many,TGTGCCTGGAGTTCCCTAGACATGGGGGAGCAGTACTTC,CAWSSLDMGEQYF
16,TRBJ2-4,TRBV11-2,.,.,TGTGCCAGCAGCACCCGCTCAGAGGGGCCCAAAAACATTCAGTACTTC,CASSTRSEGPKNIQYF
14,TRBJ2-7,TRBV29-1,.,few,TGCAGCGTTTATGAGGACACGAGCTCCTACGAGCAGTACTTC,CSVYEDTSSYEQYF
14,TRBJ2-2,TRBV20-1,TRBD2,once,TGCAGTGCTAGCTCCCCTAGCGGCACCGGGGGGCTGTTTTTT,CSASSPSGTGGLFF
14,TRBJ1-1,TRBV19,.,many,TGTGCCAGTAGTATTAGTTGGTCGAACACTGAAGCTTTCTTT,CASSISWSNTEAFF
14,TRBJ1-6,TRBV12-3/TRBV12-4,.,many,TGTGCCAGCAGGACAACAGGGTTGATTTCACCCCTCCACTTT,CASRTTGLISPLHF
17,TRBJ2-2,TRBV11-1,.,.,TGTGCCAGCAGCTTTTCCCTCCCCCCCCGGGTAGCCGGGGAGCTGTTTTTT,CASSFSLPPRVAGELFF
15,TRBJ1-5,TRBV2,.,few,TGTGCCAGCAGTGAAGAGGCAGGGCCCAATCAGCCCCAGCATTTT,CASSEEAGPNQPQHF
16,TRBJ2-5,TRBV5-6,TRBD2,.,TGTGCCAGCAGCCCCCGGGGACTAGCGGGGCAAGAGACCCAGTACTTC,CASSPRGLAGQETQYF
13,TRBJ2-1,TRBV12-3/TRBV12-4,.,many,TGTGCCAGCAGTCCCTCGACTAGCAATGAGCAGTTCTTC,CASSPSTSNEQFF
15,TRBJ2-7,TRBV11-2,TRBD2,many,TGTGCCAGCAGCCCCGGACTAGCGGTCACCTTCGAGCAGTACTTC,CASSPGLAVTFEQYF
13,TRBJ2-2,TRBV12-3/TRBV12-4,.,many,TGTGCCAGCAGAGCGGGTCGCACCGGGGAGCTGTTTTTT,CASRAGRTGELFF
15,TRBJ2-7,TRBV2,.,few,TGTGCCAGCAGTCGCGCTGGTAAAGCACAAGGCGAGCAGTACTTC,CASSRAGKAQGEQYF
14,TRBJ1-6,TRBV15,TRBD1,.,TGTGCCACCAGCAGAGGCCAGGGGGAATCACCCCTCCACTTT,CATSRGQGESPLHF
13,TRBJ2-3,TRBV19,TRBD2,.,TGTGCCAGTAGAACTAGCGCGGGCGGTACGCAGTATTTT,CASRTSAGGTQYF
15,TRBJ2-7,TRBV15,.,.,TGTGCCACCAGCAGGCCGCCCCTGGGGGTCCACGAGCAGTACTTC,CATSRPPLGVHEQYF
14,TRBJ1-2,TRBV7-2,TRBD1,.,TGTGCCAGCAGCTTAACGACAGGGGGCAATGGCTACACCTTC,CASSLTTGGNGYTF
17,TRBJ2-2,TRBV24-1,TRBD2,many,TGTGCCACCAGTCCTCCCCCTCCGGGAGGAGACACCGGGGAGCTGTTTTTT,CATSPPPPGGDTGELFF
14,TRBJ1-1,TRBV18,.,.,TGTGCCAGCTCAAACGATTACCTGACCACTGAAGCTTTCTTT,CASSNDYLTTEAFF
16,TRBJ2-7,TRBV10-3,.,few,TGTGCCATCAGTGAGGGGATAGGGAGAAACCCCTACGAGCAGTACTTC,CAISEGIGRNPYEQYF
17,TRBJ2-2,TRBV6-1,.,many,TGTGCCAGCAGTCGGACTTCAGGCACCGTTCTTTTAGGGGAGCTGTTTTTT,CASSRTSGTVLLGELFF
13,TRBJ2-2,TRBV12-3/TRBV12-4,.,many,TGTGCCAGCAGTCCCCTGAACACCGGGGAGCTGTTTTTT,CASSPLNTGELFF
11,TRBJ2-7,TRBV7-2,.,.,TGTGCCAGCAGCTCGATTTACGAGCAGTACTTC,CASSSIYEQYF
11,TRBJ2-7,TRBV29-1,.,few,TGCAGCGTGAGGGGTCCCTACGAGCAGTACTTC,CSVRGPYEQYF
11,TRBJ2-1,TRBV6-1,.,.,TGTGCCAGCGGACAGTTCCATGAGCAGTTCTTC,CASGQFHEQFF
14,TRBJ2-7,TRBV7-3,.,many,TGTGCCAGCAGCTTAACGTACCTCTCCTACGAGCAGTACTTC,CASSLTYLSYEQYF
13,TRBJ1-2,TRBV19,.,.,TGTGCCAGTAGTAAGAGGGAGAGGCATGGCTACACCTTC,CASSKRERHGYTF
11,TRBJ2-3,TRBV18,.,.,TGTGCCAGCTCACATGGAGATACGCAGTATTTT,CASSHGDTQYF
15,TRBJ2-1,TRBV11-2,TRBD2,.,TGTGCCAGCAGCCGTATGGGACTACTATACAATGAGCAGTTCTTC,CASSRMGLLYNEQFF
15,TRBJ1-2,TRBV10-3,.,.,TGTGCCATCAGGGGAGATACGACAAATTTGGAAGGCTACACCTTC,CAIRGDTTNLEGYTF
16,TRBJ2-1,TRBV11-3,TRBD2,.,TGTGCCAGCAGCTTAACCAGCGGGAGCTCCTACAATGAGCAGTTCTTC,CASSLTSGSSYNEQFF
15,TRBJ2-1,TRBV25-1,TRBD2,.,TGTGCCAGCAGCTACGGACTAGCGGGAGGAGGTGAGCAGTTCTTC,CASSYGLAGGGEQFF
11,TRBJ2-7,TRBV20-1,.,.,TGCAGTGCTACCGTAAATGAGGAGCAGTACTTC,CSATVNEEQYF
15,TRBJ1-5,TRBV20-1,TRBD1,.,TGCAGTGTCCGGACAGGGGGAAGTAGCAATCAGCCCCAGCATTTT,CSVRTGGSSNQPQHF
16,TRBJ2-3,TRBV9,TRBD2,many,TGTGCCAGCAGCGGGGGGGGGACTAGCGGCACAGATACGCAGTATTTT,CASSGGGTSGTDTQYF
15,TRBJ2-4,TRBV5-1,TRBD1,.,TGCGCCAGCAGCTTGTATCCGGGACAGGGATCCATTCAGTACTTC,CASSLYPGQGSIQYF
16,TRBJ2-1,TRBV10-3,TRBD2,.,TGTGCCATCAGTGAGACCAAGACTAGCGGGAGCAATGAGCAGCTCTTC,CAISETKTSGSNEQLF
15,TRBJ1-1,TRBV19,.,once,TGTGCCAGTACCCGGTGGGCAGGGAGCGCGACTGAAGCTTTCTTT,CASTRWAGSATEAFF
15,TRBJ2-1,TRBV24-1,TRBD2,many,TGTGCCACCAGTGATTTGCTAGCGGGAGACAATGAGCAGTTCTTC,CATSDLLAGDNEQFF
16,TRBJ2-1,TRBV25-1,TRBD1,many,TGTGCCAGCAGTGAACCCGGGACAGGGATTGACAATGAGCAGTTCTTC,CASSEPGTGIDNEQFF
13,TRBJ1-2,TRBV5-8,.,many,TGTGCCAGCAGCTTCGCGGGGGACTATGGCTACACCTTC,CASSFAGDYGYTF
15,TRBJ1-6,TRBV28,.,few,TGTGCCAGCTCAAAACAGGGAGCCCTTAATTCACCCCTCCACTTT,CASSKQGALNSPLHF
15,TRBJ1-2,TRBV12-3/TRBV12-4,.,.,TGTGCCAGCAGTTTTCTAGAGGGAGGGTTGTCTGGCTACACCTTC,CASSFLEGGLSGYTF